This TCR beta chain was found in a study of T-cell reconstitution after alpha-beta-depleted transplantation in children. A TCRbeta library incorporating unique molecular identifiers was prepared. TCRdb reanalysed the PCR reads using MiXCR and keeps one entry per CDR3 protein. The sample yields approximately 590,000 distinct CDR3 sequences, about 11% seen once. This clonotype was seen ten or more times. This clonotype was obtained from a human donor who donated a stem cell graft to a child with acute myeloid leukemia. The source was PBMCs from the stem cell graft donor, collected from the stem cell graft.

The CDR3 DNA follows: TGTGCCAGCAGAGAGAGCTCCTACGAGCAGTACTTC. It encodes CASRESSYEQYF. This chain joins TRBV28 and TRBJ2-7, with D unresolved. CDR3 length: 12 residues. Trimming took 6 bases from V and 0 from J, leaving 6 bases between them. The germline CDR1 and CDR2 sequences are MDHEN and SYDVKM.